This T cell receptor (beta chain) was obtained from a study of spatial heterogeneity in lung cancer. General observations from the study: Ubiquitous expanded tumor TCRs surfaced in blood more at resection than they did at follow-up.

TCR cDNA molecules each carried a unique molecular identifier. MiXCR was run by TCRdb on the 5' RACE reads, yielding one entry per CDR3 protein. The sample carries 20,000 to 25,000 distinct CDR3 sequences, about 4.6% recorded once. V gave up 5 bases and J gave up 1 base, with 11 bases separating them. The CDR3 has 14 residues. In germline, CDR1 is SEHNR, CDR2 FQNEAQ (reference sequence). Indicated time point: sample taken at primary tumor resection. Sequencing was performed on whole RNA extracted from tumor and nontumor lung tissue, or from frozen PBMC, and the material was left unsorted. This clonotype has at least ten counts. The antigen is undetermined.

Source: PBMCs, taken at surgery. This TCR derives from a male donor with early-stage non-small cell lung cancer. The chain is built from TRBV7-9 and TRBJ2-5; D call uncertain. The CDR3 sequence: CASSRRSLQETQYF. CDR3 DNA: TGTGCCAGCAGCCGTCGCAGCCTCCAAGAGACCCAGTACTTC.